This TCR beta chain was obtained from a study of blood T cell repertoires in COVID-19 (dated by TCRdb to 2020 to 2021). Broadly, across the study: The collaborator samples originated in the United States, Italy and Spain and spanned the acute and convalescent phases of COVID-19. The material from the prospective study consisted of cDNA or gDNA derived from T cells, B-cell-depleted T cells, or PBMCs. The dataset comprised deeply sampled blood TCRbeta repertoires from subjects exposed to, actively infected with, or recovered from COVID-19. The repertoires were released in a freely available public database intended as a resource for research on the immune response to SARS-CoV-2. Samples were obtained from the ongoing ImmuneRACE study (first 160 participants) and from over a thousand subjects provided by 6 global collaborators. Nearly every sample came with metadata listing a de-identified subject ID, COVID-19 status, age in years and sex. Where HLA class I and class II types were available, the types were taken from metadata supplied by the sample provider, not from assay-based typing.

Via the germline V gene, CDR1 is MNHEY and CDR2 SVGAGI. Taken from cysteine to phenylalanine, the CDR3 has 14 residues. This entry keeps only the CDR3 DNA: 42 bases, framed from base 1. At the junction V is shortened by 4 bases and J by 8 bases, with 17 bases in between. Study-wide findings and limitations: The quantity of clinical and demographic metadata differed by source and by participant and was supplied without curation.

The collaborating institutions used their own protocols to collect whole blood in K2EDTA tubes. For TCRbeta analysis, collaborator samples were shipped as frozen whole blood, as isolated PBMCs, or as DNA extracted from either sample type. Concerning this clone: Its antigen is still unknown. No per-base quality is available; no much larger clone lies one base away.

The immunoSEQ Assay, a bias-controlled multiplex PCR, was used to amplify TCRbeta CDR3 regions from genomic DNA. The authors processed their data as follows. Nucleated cell counts per sample were estimated from amplification of reference gene primers within the assay. Sequence reads were collapsed and filtered to measure the absolute abundance of every unique TCRbeta CDR3 rearrangement. For each sample, productive Simpson clonality was calculated as the square root of Simpson's diversity index over productive rearrangements. TCRdb carries this immuneACCESS record with in-frame sequences only. Its versions omit some clonotypes, under half of them owing to an unresolved V gene in the studies checked, with the rest unexplained. V and J calls plus clone size are reproduced from that table; the DNA served to infer D and trimming. This sample is represented by about 200,000 clones; about 88% of them were singletons. Jointly, the top ten make up roughly 0.69% of the sample.

Sequencing was done on a sample of peripheral blood. The chain is made from TRBV6-5 and TRBJ1-2; the D gene remains uncertain. The source is a man in his forties with acute or convalescent COVID-19. The DNA sequence is as follows: TGTGCCAGCAGTTCCCCCAGCGACTTGGTAGGCTACACCTTC. This codes for CASSSPSDLVGYTF.